This is a list of T cell receptor beta chains from one sample in a study of T cells in Graves' hyperthyroidism and ophthalmopathy. One entry per CDR3 protein results from TCRdb running MiXCR on the multiplex PCR reads. The table includes over 650,000 distinct CDR3 sequences, 16% detected once. Sequenced: blood. These receptors were collected from a man younger than 30 with Graves' hyperthyroidism. Each CDR3 is given with its conserved first and last residue. Fields, in order: clone size, V gene, J gene, D gene, CDR3 protein, CDR3 DNA. The D gene is left open where the match is weak. Clone size is stated in some rows and not others, as once, few, many or a class when expanded.

-,TRBV30,TRBJ1-1,-,CAWRYRNTEAFF,TGTGCCTGGAGGTACAGGAACACTGAAGCTTTCTTT
many,TRBV12-3/TRBV12-4,TRBJ2-3,-,CASSPRGLSDTQYF,TGTGCCAGCAGTCCCCGAGGACTGTCAGATACGCAGTATTTT
many,TRBV11-1,TRBJ2-5,-,CASSWNSQETQYF,TGTGCCAGCAGCTGGAACAGCCAAGAGACCCAGTACTTC
many,TRBV7-9,TRBJ2-3,TRBD2,CASSFTSGTADTQYF,TGTGCCAGCAGCTTTACTAGCGGGACAGCAGATACGCAGTATTTT
many,TRBV2,TRBJ2-7,TRBD2,CASRRSGTSGYEQYF,TGTGCCAGCAGAAGATCCGGGACTAGCGGGTACGAGCAGTACTTC
few,TRBV7-2,TRBJ2-1,-,CASKLGVYNEQFF,TGTGCCAGCAAACTTGGGGTTTACAATGAGCAGTTCTTC
many,TRBV7-9,TRBJ2-7,-,CASSPGAYEQYF,TGTGCCAGCTCACCCGGCGCATACGAGCAGTACTTC
-,TRBV20-1,TRBJ2-7,TRBD1,CSAIGTDSYEQYF,TGCAGTGCCATCGGGACAGATTCCTACGAGCAGTACTTC
few,TRBV4-1,TRBJ2-3,-,CASSPGVSFYSTDTQYF,TGCGCCAGCAGCCCAGGAGTATCCTTTTATAGCACAGATACGCAGTATTTT
few,TRBV10-3,TRBJ2-6,-,CAISGHHSGANVLTF,TGTGCCATCAGTGGACACCACTCTGGGGCCAACGTCCTGACTTTC
many,TRBV30,TRBJ2-7,-,CAWSTGLVKWQYF,TGTGCCTGGAGTACTGGTTTGGTAAAGTGGCAGTACTTC
many,TRBV11-3,TRBJ1-1,-,CASRSQGTEAFF,TGTGCCAGCAGATCCCAGGGCACTGAAGCTTTCTTT
-,TRBV28,TRBJ2-3,-,CASSPGLVGADTQYF,TGTGCCAGCTCTCCGGGGCTAGTAGGCGCAGATACGCAGTATTTT
many,TRBV12-3/TRBV12-4,TRBJ2-1,-,CASSLGPSYNEQFF,TGTGCCAGCAGTTTGGGCCCATCCTACAATGAGCAGTTCTTC
-,TRBV20-1,TRBJ2-7,-,CSATPSTRSLYEQYF,TGCAGTGCTACCCCCTCTACGCGGAGCCTCTACGAGCAGTACTTC
many,TRBV24-1,TRBJ1-1,-,CATSVGAGNTEAFF,TGTGCCACCAGTGTCGGGGCCGGGAACACTGAAGCTTTCTTT
many,TRBV6-2/TRBV6-3,TRBJ2-3,-,CASSYSRGTGTDTQYF,TGTGCCAGCAGTTACTCGAGGGGAACGGGCACAGATACGCAGTATTTT
many,TRBV7-9,TRBJ2-5,-,CASSLGWQGLQETQYF,TGTGCCAGCAGCTTAGGATGGCAGGGCCTACAAGAGACCCAGTACTTC
many,TRBV20-1,TRBJ2-7,TRBD2,CSAKTSGFADEQYF,TGCAGTGCTAAGACTAGCGGGTTTGCAGACGAGCAGTACTTC
-,TRBV2,TRBJ2-1,-,CASSDHLGSNEQFF,TGTGCCAGCAGTGATCACCTAGGTTCCAATGAGCAGTTCTTC
few,TRBV11-3,TRBJ2-1,-,CASSLPPYNEQFF,TGTGCCAGCAGCTTACCCCCGTACAATGAGCAGTTCTTC
-,TRBV5-6,TRBJ2-7,-,CASSFRRYTEGEQYF,TGTGCCAGCAGCTTTCGGAGGTATACAGAGGGCGAGCAGTACTTC
-,TRBV20-1,TRBJ1-2,-,CSAPLRGGHGYTF,TGCAGTGCCCCCCTGCGAGGGGGTCATGGCTACACCTTC
-,TRBV28,TRBJ2-3,-,CASSPLGGGGTDTQYF,TGTGCCAGCAGTCCCTTGGGCGGAGGTGGCACAGATACGCAGTATTTT
-,TRBV4-1,TRBJ2-7,-,CASSQVHLPGSSYEQYF,TGCGCCAGCAGCCAAGTTCACCTACCAGGGAGCTCCTACGAGCAGTACTTC